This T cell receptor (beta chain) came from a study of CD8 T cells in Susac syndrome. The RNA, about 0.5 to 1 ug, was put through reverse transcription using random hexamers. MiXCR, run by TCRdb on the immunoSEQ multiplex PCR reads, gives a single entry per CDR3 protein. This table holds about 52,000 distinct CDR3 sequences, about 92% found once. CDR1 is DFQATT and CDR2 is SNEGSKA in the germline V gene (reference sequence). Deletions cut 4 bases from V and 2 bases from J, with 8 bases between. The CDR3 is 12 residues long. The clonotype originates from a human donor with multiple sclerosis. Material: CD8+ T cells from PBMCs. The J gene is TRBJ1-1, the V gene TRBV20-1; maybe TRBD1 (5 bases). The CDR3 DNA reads TGCAGTGCTATGACAGCCAACACTGAAGCTTTCTTT. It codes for CSAMTANTEAFF.